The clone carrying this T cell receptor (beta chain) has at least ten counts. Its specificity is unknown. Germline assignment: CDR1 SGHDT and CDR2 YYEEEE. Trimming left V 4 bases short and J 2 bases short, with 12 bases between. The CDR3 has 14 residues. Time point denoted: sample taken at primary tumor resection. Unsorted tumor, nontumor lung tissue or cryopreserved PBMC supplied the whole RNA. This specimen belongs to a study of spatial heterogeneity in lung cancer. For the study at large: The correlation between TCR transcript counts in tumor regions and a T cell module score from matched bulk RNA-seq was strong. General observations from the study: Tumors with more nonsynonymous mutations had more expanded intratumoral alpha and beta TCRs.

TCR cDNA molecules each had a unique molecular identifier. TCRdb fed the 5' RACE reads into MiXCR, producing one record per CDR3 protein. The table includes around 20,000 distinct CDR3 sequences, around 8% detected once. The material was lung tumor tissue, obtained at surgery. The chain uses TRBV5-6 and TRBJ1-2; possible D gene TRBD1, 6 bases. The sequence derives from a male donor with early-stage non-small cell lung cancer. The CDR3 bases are TGTGCCAGCAGCGCCACAGGGATGAACTATGGCTACACCTTC. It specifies CASSATGMNYGYTF.